This T cell receptor beta chain stems from a study of blood T cells in healthy people across ages. PCR was performed a second time for roughly 6 to 12 cycles using a sample-barcoded 5' primer and a J-beta primer mix. TCRdb re-called the 5' RACE reads through MiXCR, storing one row per CDR3 protein. The sample carries just under 750,000 distinct CDR3 sequences, roughly 20% recorded once. V lost 8 bases and J lost 0, with 9 bases in between. The CDR3 has 13 amino acids. Germline V gives CDR1 SGHVS, CDR2 FQNEAQ. This TCR was recovered from a man between 65 and 80 years old in good health. This rearrangement joins TRBV7-8 to TRBJ2-3; maybe TRBD1 (6 bases). Sequenced input: blood. CDR3 DNA sequence: TGTGCCAGCTCAGGGGCAAGCACAGATACGCAGTATTTT. Protein product: CASSGASTDTQYF.